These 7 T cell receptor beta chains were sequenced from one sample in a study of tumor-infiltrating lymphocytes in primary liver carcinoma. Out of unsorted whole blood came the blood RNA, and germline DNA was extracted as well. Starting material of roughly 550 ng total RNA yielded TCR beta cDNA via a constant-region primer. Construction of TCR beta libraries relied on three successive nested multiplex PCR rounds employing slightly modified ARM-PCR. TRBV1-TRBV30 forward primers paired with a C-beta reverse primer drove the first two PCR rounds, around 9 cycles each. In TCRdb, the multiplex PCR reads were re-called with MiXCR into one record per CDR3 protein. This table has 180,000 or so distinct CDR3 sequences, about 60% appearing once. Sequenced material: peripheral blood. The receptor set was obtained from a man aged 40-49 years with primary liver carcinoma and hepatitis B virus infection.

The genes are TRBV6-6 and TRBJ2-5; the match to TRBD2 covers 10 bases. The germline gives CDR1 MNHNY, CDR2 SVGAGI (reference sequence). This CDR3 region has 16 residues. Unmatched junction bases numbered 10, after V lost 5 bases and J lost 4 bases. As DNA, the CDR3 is TGTGCCAGCAGTCCTCTCACTAGCGGGAAGGGAGAGACCCAGTACTTC. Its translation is CASSPLTSGKGETQYF.

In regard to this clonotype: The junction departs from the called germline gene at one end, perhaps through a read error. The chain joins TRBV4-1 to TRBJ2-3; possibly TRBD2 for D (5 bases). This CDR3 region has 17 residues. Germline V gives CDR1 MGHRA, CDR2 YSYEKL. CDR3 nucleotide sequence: TGCGCCAGCAGCGAAGATTGGAACCTGAGGGGCACAGATACGCAGTATTTT. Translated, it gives CASSEDWNLRGTDTQYF.

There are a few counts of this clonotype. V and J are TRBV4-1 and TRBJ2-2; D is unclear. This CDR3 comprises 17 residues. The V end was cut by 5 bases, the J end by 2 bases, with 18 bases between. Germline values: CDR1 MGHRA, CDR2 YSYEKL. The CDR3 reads CASSSYPRSANTGELFF. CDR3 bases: TGCGCCAGCAGCTCCTATCCTAGGAGCGCCAACACCGGGGAGCTGTTTTTT.

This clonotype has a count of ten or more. CDR3 in DNA: TGTGCCAGCAGCTTACAAGGGACAGGGCTGCGGGAGCAGTACTTC. This translates into CASSLQGTGLREQYF. This chain uses TRBV11-2 with TRBJ2-7; 9 bases map to TRBD1. The CDR3 runs to 15 residues. Looked up from germline, CDR1 is SGHAT and CDR2 is FQNNGV. With 2 bases clipped from V and 7 bases from J, the junction kept 9 bases outside the gene matches.

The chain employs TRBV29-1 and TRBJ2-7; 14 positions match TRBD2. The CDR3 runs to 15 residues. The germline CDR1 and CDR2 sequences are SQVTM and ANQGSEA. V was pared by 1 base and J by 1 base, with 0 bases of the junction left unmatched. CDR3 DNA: TGCAGCGTTGAAGGACTAGCGGGAGGGTCCTACGAGCAGTACTTC. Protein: CSVEGLAGGSYEQYF.

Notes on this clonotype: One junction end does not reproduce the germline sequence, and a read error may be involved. As DNA, the CDR3 is TGTGCCAGCAGTGAGACGTTCAATCAGCCTCAGCGTTTT. It encodes CASSETFNQPQRF. This rearrangement joins TRBV6-1 to TRBJ1-5; unclear D gene. This CDR3 is built from 13 residues. Germline CDR1 reads MNHNS; CDR2 reads SASEGT.

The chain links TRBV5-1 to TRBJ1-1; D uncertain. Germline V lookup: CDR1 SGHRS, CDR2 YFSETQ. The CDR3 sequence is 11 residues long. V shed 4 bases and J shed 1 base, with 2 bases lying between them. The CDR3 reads CASSENTEAFF. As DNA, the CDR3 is TGCGCCAGCAGCGAGAACACTGAAGCTTTCTTT.